This TCR beta chain originates from a study of shared clonotypes between healthy human individuals. Study results and caveats: Owing to a small donor count, the genetic and exposure-history diversity represented was limited.

As concerns this clone: Its antigen is as yet unknown.

TCRdb keeps only in-frame clones here, not all; method: immunoSEQ multiplex PCR. The repertoire holds around 940,000 clones, with about three quarters as singletons. V dropped 4 bases and J dropped 2 bases, with 8 bases sitting between them. CDR1 MDHEN and CDR2 SYDVKM come from the germline V gene. This CDR3 is 14 amino acids long. Sequenced: memory CD4+ T cells sorted from blood. Subset noted: CD45RA-negative fraction. The sequence came from a man younger than 30 in good health. The chain carries TRBV28 and TRBJ1-4; D not resolved. The CDR3 protein is CASSSGATNEKLFF. The CDR3, as DNA: TGTGCCAGCAGTTCCGGCGCCACTAATGAAAAACTGTTTTTT.